This T cell receptor (beta chain) was documented in a study of CD8+ T cells in alopecia areata. The ends were cut back, 5 bases at V and 2 bases at J, with 12 bases in the middle. CDR1 is LNHNV and CDR2 is YYDKDF in the germline V gene (reference sequence). This CDR3 has 14 amino acids. Details on this clone: Its matching antigen is unknown.

Stated treatment: oral pan-JAK inhibitor, 5-10 mg twice daily. Patients with alopecia areata provided lesional scalp punch biopsies as well as peripheral blood. Extraction and reverse transcription of RNA yielded cDNA as the sequencing template. Sequencing was performed with immunoSEQ multiplex PCR; in TCRdb, only in-frame clones are kept and a portion is missing. The sample lists approximately 180,000 clones; about 65% were seen once. Study results and caveats: Whether baseline CD8+ expansion is linked to response remains uncertain, given a single nonresponder. Scalp clonality and expanded CD8+ clones among the top 100 fell significantly with tofacitinib. Many expanded lesional clones persisted in scalp and blood during tofacitinib treatment.

This sequence originates from a human donor with alopecia areata. The source material was CD4+ T cells sorted from blood, sampled between weeks 49 and 50, from a patient treated with tofacitinib. This chain links TRBV15 with TRBJ2-5, with D perhaps assigned TRBD1 or TRBD2 (5 bases each). The CDR3 protein is CATSRDVAQETQYF. The DNA of the CDR3 is TGTGCCACCAGCCGGGACGTAGCACAAGAGACCCAGTACTTC.